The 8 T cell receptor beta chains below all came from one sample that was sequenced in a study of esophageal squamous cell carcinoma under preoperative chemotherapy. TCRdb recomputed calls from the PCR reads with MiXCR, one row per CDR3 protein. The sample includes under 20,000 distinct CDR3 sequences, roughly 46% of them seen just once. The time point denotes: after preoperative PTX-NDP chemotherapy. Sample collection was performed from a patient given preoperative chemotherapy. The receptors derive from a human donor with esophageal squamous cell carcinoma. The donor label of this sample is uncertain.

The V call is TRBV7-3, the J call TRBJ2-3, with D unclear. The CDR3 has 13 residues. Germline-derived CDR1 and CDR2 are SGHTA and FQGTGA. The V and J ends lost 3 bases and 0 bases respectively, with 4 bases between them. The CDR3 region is CASSFASTDTQYF. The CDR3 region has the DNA TGTGCCAGCAGCTTCGCTAGCACAGATACGCAGTATTTT.

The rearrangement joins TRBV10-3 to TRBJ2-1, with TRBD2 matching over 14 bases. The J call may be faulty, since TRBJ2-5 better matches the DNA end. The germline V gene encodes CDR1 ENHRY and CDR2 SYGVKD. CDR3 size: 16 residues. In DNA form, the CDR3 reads TGTGCCATCAGTGCCGTGGGACTAGCGGGAGTAGAGACCCAGTACTTC. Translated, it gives CAISAVGLAGVETQYF.

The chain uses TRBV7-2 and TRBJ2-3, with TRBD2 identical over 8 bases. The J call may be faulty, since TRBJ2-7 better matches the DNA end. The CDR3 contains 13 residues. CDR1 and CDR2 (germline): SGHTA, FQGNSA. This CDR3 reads CASSPGGPLEQYF. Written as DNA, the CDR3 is TGTGCCAGCAGCCCGGGGGGGCCACTCGAGCAGTACTTC.

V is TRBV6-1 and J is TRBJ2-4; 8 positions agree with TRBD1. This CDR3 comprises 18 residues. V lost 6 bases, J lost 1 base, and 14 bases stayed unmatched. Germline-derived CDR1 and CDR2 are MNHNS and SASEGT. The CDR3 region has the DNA TGTGCCAGCAGACGACCGGGACAGGAAAACTTTGCCAAAAACATTCAGTACTTC. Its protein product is CASRRPGQENFAKNIQYF.

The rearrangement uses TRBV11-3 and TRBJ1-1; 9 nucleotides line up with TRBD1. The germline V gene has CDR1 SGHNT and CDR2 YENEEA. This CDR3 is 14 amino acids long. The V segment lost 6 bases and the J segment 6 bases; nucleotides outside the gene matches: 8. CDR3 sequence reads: CASRRGQGNSEAFF. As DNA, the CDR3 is TGTGCCAGCAGGCGCGGACAGGGGAATTCTGAAGCTTTCTTT.

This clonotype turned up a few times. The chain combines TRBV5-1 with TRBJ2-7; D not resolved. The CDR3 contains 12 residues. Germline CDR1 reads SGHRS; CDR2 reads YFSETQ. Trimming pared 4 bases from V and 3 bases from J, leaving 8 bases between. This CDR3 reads CASSTNGYEQYF. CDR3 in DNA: TGCGCCAGCAGCACCAACGGCTACGAGCAGTACTTC.

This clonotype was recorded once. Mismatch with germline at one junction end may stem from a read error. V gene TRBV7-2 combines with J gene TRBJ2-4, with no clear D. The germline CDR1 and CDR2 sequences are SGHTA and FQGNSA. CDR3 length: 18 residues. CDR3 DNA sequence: TGTGCCAGCAGCTTAGTAGGGTGGGTGGTGGGTGCCAAAAACACGCAGTACTTT. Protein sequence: CASSLVGWVVGAKNTQYF. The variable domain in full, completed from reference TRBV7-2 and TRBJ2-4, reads GAGVSQSPSNKVTEKGKDVELRCDPISGHTALYWYRQSLGQGLEFLIYFQGNSAPDKSGLPSDRFSAERTGGSVSTLTIQRTQQEDSAVYLCASSLVGWVVGAKNTQYFGAGTRLSVL.

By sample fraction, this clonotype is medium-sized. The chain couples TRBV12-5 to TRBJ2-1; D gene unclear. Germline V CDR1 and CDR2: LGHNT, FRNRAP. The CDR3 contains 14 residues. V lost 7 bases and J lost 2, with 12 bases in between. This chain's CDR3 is CASVPLQTYNEQFF. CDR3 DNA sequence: TGTGCTAGTGTCCCACTACAGACCTACAATGAGCAGTTCTTC.